Sequencing of this T cell receptor (beta chain) was carried out in a study of identical twins. The CDR3 sequence is 17 residues long. The germline V gene encodes CDR1 SGHRS and CDR2 YFSETQ. With 4 bases clipped from V and 1 base from J, the junction kept 10 bases outside the gene matches. Template switching introduced a universal primer site, and the cDNA bore unique molecular identifiers. Via MiXCR, TCRdb re-called the 5' RACE reads, giving one row per CDR3 protein. The sample holds about 720,000 distinct CDR3 sequences, 8.6% seen once. Study outcomes and limitations: For out-of-frame alpha sequences shared by twins, low generation probability was in excess. Twins' surplus sharing was weaker for beta out-of-frame sequences. Insertions ran lower in abundant cord blood beta clonotypes, though not in memory repertoires.

This clonotype has at least ten counts. Its antigen is unknown. These data were also filed under a second study, of yellow fever vaccine responses in identical twins.

V usage is TRBV5-1 and J usage is TRBJ2-3; 9 positions agree with TRBD2. Material: PBMCs. This sequence was found in a woman between 18 and 30 years old in good health. The CDR3 protein is CASSPNFRTSGTDTQYF. CDR3 sequence (DNA): TGCGCCAGCAGCCCGAACTTCCGGACTAGCGGCACAGATACGCAGTATTTT. Full variable domain (missing parts from reference TRBV5-1 and TRBJ2-3): KAGVTQTPRYLIKTRGQQVTLSCSPISGHRSVSWYQQTPGQGLQFLFEYFSETQRNKGNFPGRFSGRQFSNSRSEMNVSTLELGDSALYLCASSPNFRTSGTDTQYFGPGTRLTVL.